One and the same sample provided the 26 T cell receptor beta chains below, sequenced in a study of OX40 agonist ivuxolimab in advanced cancers. The data were produced by immunoSEQ multiplex PCR, yet TCRdb's version contains in-frame clones alone and is incomplete. The sample holds tens of thousands of clones, 84% seen once. Sequenced material: CD4+ or CD8+ T cells sorted from blood, taken in a trial of the OX40 agonist ivuxolimab. Every receptor here comes from an adult with an advanced solid tumor such as melanoma, head and neck, liver or kidney cancer.

The CDR3 protein is CASSLEQVTNYGYTF. The CDR3 nucleotides are TGTGCCAGCAGTTTAGAGCAGGTTACAAACTATGGCTACACCTTC. The J gene is TRBJ1-2, the V gene TRBV28; D is unclear. The ends were cut back, 2 bases at V and 2 bases at J, with 12 bases in the middle. The CDR3 is made up of 15 amino acids. Germline-derived CDR1 and CDR2 are MDHEN and SYDVKM.

The chain has TRBV2 and TRBJ2-4, with D perhaps being TRBD1 or TRBD2 (5 bases each). CDR3 length: 14 amino acids. Germline values: CDR1 SNHLY, CDR2 FYNNEI. V dropped 2 bases and J dropped 5 bases, with 10 bases sitting between them. The CDR3 spells CASSELGRENIQYF. Here the CDR3 DNA reads TGTGCCAGCAGTGAACTGGGGCGGGAAAACATTCAGTACTTC.

This clone was counted once. V and J are TRBV6-9 and TRBJ2-5; perhaps TRBD2 as D (5 bases). The CDR3 runs to 15 residues. The germline CDR1 and CDR2 sequences are MNHGY and SVAAGI. V gave up 0 bases and J gave up 5 bases, with 13 bases separating them. The CDR3 reads CASSYSELSGETQYF. The CDR3 DNA sequence: TGTGCCAGCAGTTATTCAGAGTTATCGGGGGAGACCCAGTACTTC.

The V call is TRBV5-5, the J call TRBJ2-3, with D maybe TRBD1 (7 bases). Germline lookup yields CDR1 SGHKS and CDR2 YYEKEE (reference sequence). Trimming stripped 0 bases from V and 3 bases from J, with 14 bases between. The CDR3 has 16 residues. CDR3 sequence (DNA): TGTGCCAGCAGCTTGGGGTCGGCAGGGGGGACAGATACGCAGTATTTT. Encoded protein: CASSLGSAGGTDTQYF.

The chain links TRBV27 to TRBJ1-3; 7 nucleotides agree with TRBD1. Trimming removed 1 base from V and 0 bases from J; junction bases left unmatched: 6. There are 17 residues in the CDR3. In germline, CDR1 is MNHEY, CDR2 SMNVEV (reference sequence). The CDR3 reads CASSLFGRTGSGNTIYF. CDR3 DNA sequence: TGTGCCAGCAGTTTATTCGGCCGGACAGGCTCTGGAAACACCATATATTTT.

There are a few counts of this clone. The chain uses TRBV5-6 and TRBJ2-7; weak D call: TRBD2 (5 bases). This CDR3 is 17 amino acids long. Germline lookup yields CDR1 SGHDT and CDR2 YYEEEE. V was cut by 1 base and J by 0 bases, with 17 bases left in between. The CDR3 reads CASSLRARRSSSYEQYF. CDR3 coding DNA: TGTGCCAGCAGCTTGCGGGCGAGGAGGAGCAGCTCCTACGAGCAGTACTTC.

The chain employs TRBV4-1 and TRBJ2-3; a weak D match, TRBD2 (6 bases). The CDR3 length is 17 residues. Trimming pared 3 bases from V and 3 bases from J, leaving 19 bases between. CDR1 is MGHRA and CDR2 is YSYEKL in the germline V gene. CDR3 coding DNA: TGCGCCAGCAGCCAGACGTCTGGGGGGTTATATACAGATACGCAGTATTTT. As protein: CASSQTSGGLYTDTQYF.

The rearrangement uses TRBV20-1 and TRBJ1-2; no firm D call. CDR3 size: 9 residues. Germline V gene data show CDR1 as DFQATT and CDR2 as SNEGSKA (reference sequence). CDR3 in amino acids: CHPPDGYTF. The CDR3 region has the DNA TGCCATCCCCCAGATGGCTACACCTTC.

The chain couples TRBV5-1 to TRBJ2-7; D not certain. Trimming removed 2 bases at V and 4 bases at J, with 7 bases between. The germline V gene has CDR1 SGHRS and CDR2 YFSETQ. The CDR3 runs to 12 residues. The CDR3 sequence is CASSLLPYEQYF. As DNA, the CDR3 is TGCGCCAGCAGCTTACTCCCTTACGAGCAGTACTTC.

The chain uses TRBV9 and TRBJ1-1; perhaps TRBD1 as D (6 bases). CDR1 is SGDLS and CDR2 is YYNGEE in the germline V gene. V lost 0 bases to trimming and J lost 7 bases, with 10 bases between them. This CDR3 region has 13 residues. CDR3 loop: CASSVGQGYEAFF. DNA of the CDR3: TGTGCCAGCAGCGTAGGGCAGGGGTATGAAGCTTTCTTT.

This chain uses TRBV10-1 with TRBJ1-5; a weak D match, TRBD1 (6 bases). CDR1 is WNHNN and CDR2 is SYGVQD in the germline V gene (reference sequence). CDR3 size: 13 residues. Trimming took off 3 bases at V and 7 bases at J, with 10 bases between the two ends. The CDR3 reads CASSELQGQPQHF. CDR3 DNA: TGCGCCAGCAGTGAATTACAGGGCCAGCCCCAGCATTTT.

CDR3 bases: TGTGCCTGTATTCCGGACGGATCGGCGACGGGGCAGTACTTC. As protein: CACIPDGSATGQYF. The chain recombines TRBV30 with TRBJ2-7; D remains ambiguous. Germline V gene lookup returns CDR1 GTSNPN and CDR2 SVGIG (reference sequence). The CDR3 contains 14 residues. Trimming took off 6 bases at V and 9 bases at J, with 24 bases between the two ends.

This chain links TRBV2 with TRBJ2-5, with 11 bases fitting TRBD2. The germline gives CDR1 SNHLY, CDR2 FYNNEI. CDR3 length equals 15 residues. Germline trimming cut 7 bases from V and 1 base from J; bases unmatched to any gene: 5. CDR3 coding DNA: TGTGCCAGCACCCCGACTAGCGGGACCCAAGAGACCCAGTACTTC. This gives the protein CASTPTSGTQETQYF.

V is TRBV29-1 and J is TRBJ1-1; 8 nucleotides align to TRBD1. The CDR3 has 14 residues. After removal of 2 bases from V and 8 bases from J, the junction contained 10 bases not matched to a gene. CDR1 is SQVTM, CDR2 ANQGSEA, per germline. The CDR3 here is CSVESATGAWEAFF. The DNA of the CDR3 is TGCAGCGTTGAATCTGCGACAGGGGCGTGGGAAGCTTTCTTT. The whole variable domain, remainder taken from reference TRBV29-1 and TRBJ1-1, is SAVISQKPSRDICQRGTSLTIQCQVDSQVTMMFWYRQQPGQSLTLIATANQGSEATYESGFVIDKFPISRPNLTFSTLTVSNMSPEDSSIYLCSVESATGAWEAFFGQGTRLTVV.

V is TRBV18 and J is TRBJ2-1, with D perhaps TRBD1 or TRBD2 (5 bases each). V gave up 3 bases and J gave up 7 bases, with 13 bases separating them. This CDR3 spans 14 amino acids. Per germline, CDR1 KGHSH and CDR2 LQKENI. CDR3: CASSPPGRLNEQFF. In nucleotides, the CDR3 is TGTGCCAGCTCACCCCCAGGGAGATTGAATGAGCAGTTCTTC.

This clone was recorded a few times. V is TRBV28 and J is TRBJ2-2; unclear D gene. The CDR3 runs to 11 residues. Deletions cut 6 bases from V and 8 bases from J, with 7 bases between. Germline V gene lookup returns CDR1 MDHEN and CDR2 SYDVKM. CDR3 nucleotides: TGTGCCAGCAGCCGCCGAGGGGAGCTGTTTTTT. It translates to CASSRRGELFF.

This clone was observed a single time. This sequence joins TRBV4-3 and TRBJ2-7, with D perhaps matching TRBD1 (5 bases). Germline loops: CDR1 LGHNA, CDR2 YSLEER. Trimming cost V 0 bases and J 5 bases, with 14 bases left between them. CDR3 length: 15 amino acids. CDR3 residues: CASSQDYRRGNEQYF. For the CDR3, the DNA is TGCGCCAGCAGCCAAGATTACAGGCGAGGCAACGAGCAGTACTTC.

The CDR3 sequence is CASSYFGGRSTEAFF. DNA for the CDR3: TGTGCCAGCAGTTATTTCGGGGGGCGTTCCACTGAAGCTTTCTTT. This sequence joins TRBV6-5 and TRBJ1-1, with a weak D call TRBD1 (6 bases). Germline-derived CDR1 and CDR2 are MNHEY and SVGAGI. This CDR3 spans 15 amino acids. V was pared by 3 bases and J by 4 bases, with 15 bases between.

V is TRBV5-6 and J is TRBJ2-4, with D tentatively TRBD1 (5 bases). The V gene's germline CDR1 is SGHDT and CDR2 YYEEEE. The CDR3 sequence is 14 residues long. Trimming removed 0 bases at V and 3 bases at J, with 7 bases between. CDR3 DNA sequence: TGTGCCAGCAGCTTGGGACAGCTCAAAAACATTCAGTACTTC. Its protein product is CASSLGQLKNIQYF.

The chain employs TRBV6-6 and TRBJ1-2; D is unclear. The CDR3 consists of 15 residues. Per germline, CDR1 MNHNY and CDR2 SVGAGI (reference sequence). The V and J ends lost 2 bases and 7 bases respectively, with 17 bases between them. CDR3 DNA: TGTGCCAGCAGTTACCTCGCAGACTCGTCGATTGGCTACACCTTC. Translation gives CASSYLADSSIGYTF.

J is TRBJ1-1 and V is TRBV29-1, with 9 nucleotides matching TRBD1. The length of the CDR3 is 13 residues. The V and J ends lost 7 bases and 2 bases, in that order; junction bases with no gene match: 5. Per germline, CDR1 SQVTM and CDR2 ANQGSEA. The CDR3 nucleotides read TGCAGCGCTAGGACAGGGGACAACACTGAAGCTTTCTTT. Protein product: CSARTGDNTEAFF.

The rearrangement joins TRBV5-4 to TRBJ2-1; D remains unclear. CDR1 and CDR2 (germline): SGHNT, YYREEE (reference sequence). The CDR3 is 12 residues long. Trimming took 4 bases from V and 7 from J, leaving 9 bases between them. This chain's CDR3 is CASSPGPNEQFF. The CDR3 DNA sequence: TGTGCCAGCAGCCCCGGTCCGAATGAGCAGTTCTTC.

V is TRBV7-9 and J is TRBJ1-4, with a possible D match to TRBD1 (5 bases). V was trimmed by 5 bases and J by 5 bases, leaving 15 bases between them. In germline, CDR1 is SEHNR, CDR2 FQNEAQ (reference sequence). The CDR3 is made up of 15 amino acids. The CDR3 DNA is TGTGCCAGCAGCGGAACCGGGACTTCGAATGAAAAACTGTTTTTT. Translating gives CASSGTGTSNEKLFF.

The CDR3 bases are TGTGCCAGCAGCCCCTCCTACGAGCAGTACTTC. It translates to CASSPSYEQYF. The chain links TRBV7-8 to TRBJ2-5; D is unclear. The DNA end is more similar to TRBJ2-7, so the J call may be wrong. CDR1 is SGHVS, CDR2 FQNEAQ, per germline. The CDR3 has 11 residues.

V gene TRBV5-1 combines with J gene TRBJ1-1; no clear D. V lost 3 bases to trimming and J lost 1 base, with 10 bases between them. The CDR3 has 14 residues. CDR1 SGHRS and CDR2 YFSETQ come from the germline V gene. In DNA, the CDR3 is TGCGCCAGCAGCTATACATCCTCGAACACTGAAGCTTTCTTT. Amino acids: CASSYTSSNTEAFF. Full variable domain (remainder filled in from reference TRBV5-1 and TRBJ1-1): KAGVTQTPRYLIKTRGQQVTLSCSPISGHRSVSWYQQTPGQGLQFLFEYFSETQRNKGNFPGRFSGRQFSNSRSEMNVSTLELGDSALYLCASSYTSSNTEAFFGQGTRLTVV.

The chain uses TRBV5-4 and TRBJ2-5, with a tentative D call TRBD2 (5 bases). This CDR3 contains 14 residues. CDR1 SGHNT and CDR2 YYREEE come from the germline V gene (reference sequence). Trimming left V 0 bases short and J 5 bases short, with 11 bases between. For the CDR3, the DNA is TGTGCCAGCAGCTTGGCGGGATTAGGCGAGACCCAGTACTTC. Translated: CASSLAGLGETQYF. The full variable domain, its missing parts supplied by reference TRBV5-4 and TRBJ2-5, is ETGVTQSPTHLIKTRGQQVTLRCSSQSGHNTVSWYQQALGQGPQFIFQYYREEENGRGNFPPRFSGLQFPNYSSELNVNALELDDSALYLCASSLAGLGETQYFGPGTRLLVL.